The clone carrying this T cell receptor beta chain was seen just once. This record belongs to a study of blood T cell repertoires in COVID-19. As for the study in general: The United States, Italy and Spain supplied acute and convalescent COVID-19 samples. In each case, the material was cDNA or gDNA derived from T cells, B-cell-depleted T cells, or PBMCs.

Study processing details: Amplification of reference gene primers provided the estimated nucleated cell counts. The protocol was immunoSEQ multiplex PCR, while the TCRdb copy is restricted to in-frame clones and leaves out a portion. That table furnishes V, J and clone size, whereas the DNA furnished D and trimming. Among about 120,000 clones, approximately 90% were seen once, and the ten largest hold more than 2%. The CDR3 is made up of 15 amino acids. Looked up from germline, CDR1 is SGHAT and CDR2 is FQNNGV. V lost 2 bases to trimming and J lost 5 bases, with 15 bases between them. The TCR sequence derives from a woman between 45 and 65 years old with acute or convalescent COVID-19. Sequenced material: peripheral blood. The V gene is TRBV11-2, the J gene TRBJ1-1; TRBD1 is a possible D gene (5 bases). The CDR3: CASSLLSGGKTEAFF. Here the CDR3 DNA reads TGTGCCAGCAGCTTACTCAGCGGGGGAAAGACTGAAGCTTTCTTT.